The 24 T cell receptor beta chains given below trace back to one sample, sequenced in a study of cytomegalovirus exposure and HLA in healthy donors. Use of 60 Vbeta and 13 Jbeta primers characterized the PCR. The protocol was immunoSEQ multiplex PCR, while the TCRdb copy is restricted to in-frame clones and leaves out a portion. This repertoire shows 150,000 to 200,000 clones, roughly 73% found once; its top ten account for 1.5% to 2%. Sequenced material: PBMCs. These receptors were obtained from a woman under 40 in good health and CMV-seronegative.

This chain joins TRBV29-1 and TRBJ2-7; possibly TRBD1 for D (6 bases). V was shortened by 6 bases and J by 0 bases, with 15 bases between the two germline ends. The CDR3 extends over 14 amino acids. Germline-derived CDR1 and CDR2 are SQVTM and ANQGSEA. CDR3 amino acids: CSVASHRDSYEQYF. The CDR3, as DNA: TGCAGCGTGGCCTCGCACAGGGACTCCTACGAGCAGTACTTC.

The chain employs TRBV5-6 and TRBJ1-2, with 8 positions matching TRBD1. The germline V gene has CDR1 SGHDT and CDR2 YYEEEE. The junction had 14 bases not matched to a gene; V was cut back by 5 bases and J by 2 bases. The CDR3 is 17 residues long. In DNA form, the CDR3 reads TGTGCCAGCAGGCCTACCACGACAGGGGACATAAACTATGGCTACACCTTC. Its translation: CASRPTTTGDINYGYTF.

This clone occurred once. V is TRBV5-8 and J is TRBJ2-7; a weak D match, TRBD2 (6 bases). This CDR3 region has 15 residues. V was shortened by 1 base and J by 1 base, with 12 bases between the two germline ends. Germline loops: CDR1 SGHTS, CDR2 YDEGEE. CDR3 in DNA: TGTGCCAGCAGCTTGTGGGCTAGCGATTCCTACGAGCAGTACTTC. Translating gives CASSLWASDSYEQYF.

The chain has TRBV25-1 and TRBJ1-3, with D perhaps matching TRBD1 (6 bases). CDR3 size: 15 residues. V dropped 6 bases and J dropped 2 bases, with 14 bases sitting between them. Per germline, CDR1 MGHDK and CDR2 SYGVNS. The chain's CDR3 is CASSERGTAGNTIYF. Written as DNA, the CDR3 is TGTGCCAGCAGCGAGAGGGGGACGGCTGGAAACACCATATATTTT.

This chain joins TRBV19 and TRBJ2-7; D is possibly TRBD2 (5 bases). CDR1 is LNHDA, CDR2 SQIVND, per germline (reference sequence). CDR3 size: 16 residues. The V end lost 5 bases, the J end lost 1 base, and 18 bases lay between the germline ends. The CDR3 protein is CASSLSTNLRSYEQYF. The CDR3 DNA is TGTGCCAGTAGTCTGTCGACTAATCTAAGGTCCTACGAGCAGTACTTC.

The rearrangement joins TRBV7-9 to TRBJ2-6; unclear D gene. CDR1 and CDR2 (germline): SEHNR, FQNEAQ (reference sequence). The CDR3 is 15 residues long. Deletions cut 3 bases from V and 0 bases from J, with 6 bases between. The CDR3 DNA sequence: TGTGCCAGCAGCTTTTGGAGCTCTGGGGCCAACGTCCTGACTTTC. It specifies CASSFWSSGANVLTF.

The chain couples TRBV5-1 to TRBJ2-5; D perhaps matches TRBD2 (5 bases). There are 15 residues in the CDR3. V was pared by 1 base and J by 5 bases, with 15 bases between. Germline CDR1 SGHRS, CDR2 YFSETQ. The CDR3 reads CASSLNSGPDETQYF. CDR3 in DNA: TGCGCCAGCAGCTTGAACAGCGGCCCGGATGAGACCCAGTACTTC.

V gene TRBV11-3 combines with J gene TRBJ2-3; D gene ambiguous. The CDR3 contains 13 residues. Germline CDR1 and CDR2: SGHNT and YENEEA. V gave up 1 base and J gave up 6 bases, with 8 bases separating them. DNA of the CDR3: TGTGCCAGCAGCTTAGGTTTAGTGGATACGCAGTATTTT. This sequence encodes CASSLGLVDTQYF.

V and J are TRBV7-9 and TRBJ2-3, with TRBD2 matching 10 bases. The CDR3 contains 16 residues. Germline V CDR1 and CDR2: SEHNR, FQNEAQ (reference sequence). V shed 7 bases, J shed 1 base, and the junction held 8 bases outside the gene matches. The CDR3 coding sequence is TGTGCCAGCAACCCCCGACTAGCGGGTCGCACAGATACGCAGTATTTT. It encodes CASNPRLAGRTDTQYF.

V usage is TRBV5-1 and J usage is TRBJ1-4; 7 bases map to TRBD1. V dropped 3 bases and J dropped 10; count of bases not matched to a gene: 12. The CDR3 runs 15 residues. The germline V gene has CDR1 SGHRS and CDR2 YFSETQ. The CDR3: CASSSTGEVSGKLFF. The CDR3 DNA follows: TGCGCCAGCAGCTCAACAGGGGAGGTGTCGGGAAAACTGTTTTTT.

The sample holds one count of this clone. The rearrangement joins TRBV5-1 to TRBJ2-3; D is possibly TRBD2 (6 bases). Between the trimmed V and J ends, which lost 4 bases and 2 bases, there was a span of 14 bases. The CDR3 is 15 amino acids. Germline V gene lookup returns CDR1 SGHRS and CDR2 YFSETQ. The CDR3 coding sequence is TGCGCCAGCAGCAGGACTACGGAATTCACAGATACGCAGTATTTT. Translation: CASSRTTEFTDTQYF.

V gene TRBV4-1 combines with J gene TRBJ2-7; possibly TRBD2 for D (5 bases). CDR3 size: 17 residues. Per the germline V gene, CDR1 is MGHRA and CDR2 is YSYEKL. V was shortened by 0 bases and J by 0 bases, with 15 bases between the two germline ends. In nucleotides, the CDR3 is TGCGCCAGCAGCCAAGATCGGCTCTTCGGGAACTCCTACGAGCAGTACTTC. Amino acid sequence: CASSQDRLFGNSYEQYF.

This chain links TRBV5-4 with TRBJ1-1; D is unclear. Germline V gene sequence: CDR1 SGHNT, CDR2 YYREEE (reference sequence). V was clipped by 2 bases and J by 0 bases, with 11 bases between them. This CDR3 region has 15 residues. In DNA form, the CDR3 reads TGTGCCAGCAGCTTCTCGTCTATCCTGAACACTGAAGCTTTCTTT. The encoded protein is CASSFSSILNTEAFF. The full variable domain, completed using reference TRBV5-4 and TRBJ1-1, is ETGVTQSPTHLIKTRGQQVTLRCSSQSGHNTVSWYQQALGQGPQFIFQYYREEENGRGNFPPRFSGLQFPNYSSELNVNALELDDSALYLCASSFSSILNTEAFFGQGTRLTVV.

The J gene is TRBJ2-7, the V gene TRBV19; 9 nucleotides match TRBD1. The junction had 4 bases not matched to a gene; V was cut back by 5 bases and J by 2 bases. Germline assignment: CDR1 LNHDA and CDR2 SQIVND (reference sequence). The CDR3 totals 14 residues. CDR3 nucleotide sequence: TGTGCCAGTAGTTCGGGACAGGGACCCTACGAGCAGTACTTC. Translated: CASSSGQGPYEQYF.

The V gene is TRBV7-9, the J gene TRBJ2-7; no firm D call. This CDR3 comprises 13 residues. Trimming took off 5 bases at V and 3 bases at J, with 11 bases between the two ends. Germline lookup yields CDR1 SEHNR and CDR2 FQNEAQ (reference sequence). The CDR3, as DNA: TGTGCCAGCAGCCAACAGAGTATCTACGAGCAGTACTTC. Translation: CASSQQSIYEQYF.

The genes are TRBV5-1 and TRBJ1-2; TRBD1 matches 7 bases. Per germline, CDR1 SGHRS and CDR2 YFSETQ. V was pared by 4 bases and J by 4 bases, with 10 bases of the junction left unmatched. CDR3 length equals 15 residues. The CDR3 DNA reads TGCGCCAGCAGCACTGCAGGGGGGCGAGGCTATGGCTACACCTTC. Translating gives CASSTAGGRGYGYTF.

The chain joins TRBV6-6 to TRBJ1-2; no firm D call. Trimming cost V 6 bases and J 7 bases, with 3 bases left between them. The germline V gene encodes CDR1 MNHNY and CDR2 SVGAGI (reference sequence). The CDR3 loop spans 9 amino acids. The CDR3 bases are TGTGCCAGCAGGCGTGGCTACACCTTC. It yields the protein CASRRGYTF.

The V gene is TRBV25-1, the J gene TRBJ1-4, with TRBD1 as a possible D gene (6 bases). Germline CDR1 and CDR2: MGHDK and SYGVNS. The ends were cut back, 9 bases at V and 0 bases at J, with 17 bases in the middle. The CDR3 extends over 16 amino acids. CDR3 sequence (DNA): TGTGCCAGTGGCAGGGGATTCGGGGCAACTAATGAAAAACTGTTTTTT. As protein: CASGRGFGATNEKLFF.

The V call is TRBV10-3, the J call TRBJ1-2; perhaps TRBD1 as D (6 bases). The CDR3 length is 15 residues. The V and J ends lost 0 bases and 2 bases respectively, with 10 bases between them. The V gene's germline CDR1 is ENHRY and CDR2 SYGVKD. The CDR3 region has the DNA TGTGCCATCAGTGAGTCGGACAGACAGAACTATGGCTACACCTTC. Its protein is CAISESDRQNYGYTF.

The chain joins TRBV19 to TRBJ2-1; TRBD2 aligns across 12 bases. V lost 4 bases to trimming and J lost 12 bases; unmatched junction nucleotides: 1. The CDR3 runs to 12 residues. Germline CDR1 reads LNHDA; CDR2 reads SQIVND (reference sequence). CDR3 region: CASSKGLAGQFF. The CDR3 region has the DNA TGTGCCAGTAGTAAGGGACTAGCGGGGCAGTTCTTC.

V and J are TRBV5-8 and TRBJ1-4; perhaps TRBD1 as D (6 bases). Per the germline V gene, CDR1 is SGHTS and CDR2 is YDEGEE. Between the trimmed V and J ends, which lost 5 bases and 7 bases, there was a span of 15 bases. The CDR3 is 14 amino acids. Here the CDR3 DNA reads TGTGCCAGCAGTTGGTACAGGGAGGGTGAAAAACTGTTTTTT. This sequence encodes CASSWYREGEKLFF.

The chain joins TRBV5-1 to TRBJ2-7; 7 bases are a match to TRBD1. The length of the CDR3 is 16 residues. V was pared by 1 base and J by 4 bases, with 11 bases of the junction left unmatched. Looked up from germline, CDR1 is SGHRS and CDR2 is YFSETQ. The CDR3 spells CASSLTPGGVSYEQYF. The CDR3 nucleotides are TGCGCCAGCAGCTTGACTCCAGGGGGAGTTAGTTACGAGCAGTACTTC.

V gene TRBV4-2 combines with J gene TRBJ2-7, with TRBD2 matching over 11 bases. CDR3 length: 17 residues. J was trimmed by 2 bases and V by 0 bases; bases with no gene match: 6. Looked up from germline, CDR1 is LGHNA and CDR2 is YNFKEQ. The CDR3, as DNA: TGTGCCAGCAGCCAAGATAGCCTAGCGGGGGGTGCCTACGAGCAGTACTTC. Its protein product is CASSQDSLAGGAYEQYF.

V is TRBV6-5 and J is TRBJ2-1; perhaps TRBD1 as D (6 bases). The CDR3 spans 11 residues. V was shortened by 7 bases and J by 12 bases, with 13 bases between the two germline ends. The germline V gene encodes CDR1 MNHEY and CDR2 SVGAGI. The CDR3 bases are TGTGCCAGCACCGACAGGATGAGGCAGTTCTTC. Amino acids: CASTDRMRQFF.